This TCR beta chain was identified in a study of blood T cell repertoires in COVID-19. In the study overall: Samples came from the United States, Italy and Spain, spanning acute and convalescent COVID-19.

In the authors' methods: The assay estimated nucleated cells by amplifying reference gene primers. Only in-frame clones appear in the TCRdb table, and some are missing; sequencing was by immunoSEQ multiplex PCR. The V and J calls and clone size are taken from that table; D and trimming were inferred from the DNA. The data show 110,000 or so clones, about three quarters seen once. CDR3 length: 18 amino acids. The V gene's germline CDR1 is SGHRS and CDR2 YFSETQ. V lost 4 bases to trimming and J lost 0 bases; unmatched junction nucleotides: 7. The receptor was derived from a man aged 65 to 85 with acute or convalescent COVID-19. The sample consisted of peripheral blood. The chain recombines TRBV5-1 with TRBJ2-3; 14 bases fit TRBD2. In DNA, the CDR3 is TGCGCCAGCAGCCTCGGGACTAGCGGGGGCCTCAGCACAGATACGCAGTATTTT. The encoded protein is CASSLGTSGGLSTDTQYF.